Given below is one T cell receptor (beta chain) in context. Its antigen is unidentified. V was cut by 1 base and J by 4 bases, with 17 bases left in between. Germline V gene sequence: CDR1 SEHNR, CDR2 FQNEAQ (reference sequence). The CDR3 runs to 17 residues. Template switching added a universal primer binding site, and final cDNA carried unique molecular identifiers. TCRdb re-analysed the 5' RACE reads in MiXCR, keeping a single row per CDR3 protein. The sample gives 460,000 or so distinct CDR3 sequences, approximately 15% of which show up once; 0.5% to 0.65% is in the top ten. This entry is derived from a study of identical twins. General study results and limits: A cross-sectional statistical analysis, not follow-up of the same donors, supported the conclusions.

The data were also submitted as part of a second study, on yellow fever vaccine responses in identical twins.

V is TRBV7-9 and J is TRBJ2-1; D unresolved. The TCR sequence derives from a woman aged 18-29 years in good health. Sequenced sample: CD4+ T cells sorted from blood. CDR3 in amino acids: CASSLGLDPTLYNEQFF. CDR3 in DNA: TGTGCCAGCAGCTTAGGATTAGACCCCACCCTATACAATGAGCAGTTCTTC.